The 11 T cell receptor beta chains below all came from one sample that was sequenced in a study of T cell responses to AZD1222 COVID-19 vaccine. The data were produced by immunoSEQ multiplex PCR, yet TCRdb's version contains in-frame clones alone and is incomplete. The profile shows about 56,000 clones, 80% of them singletons. This material consisted of peripheral blood, taken 28 days after the second AZD1222 dose. The receptor set was obtained from an adult who received the AZD1222 COVID-19 vaccine.

The CDR3 sequence is CAISVRGPQPNKSSYNSPLHF. The CDR3 nucleotides are TGTGCCATCAGTGTCAGGGGACCCCAACCCAATAAGAGCTCCTATAATTCACCCCTCCACTTT. This sequence joins TRBV10-3 and TRBJ1-6; perhaps TRBD1 as D (6 bases). The ends were cut back, 4 bases at V and 0 bases at J, with 25 bases in the middle. This CDR3 region has 21 residues. CDR1 and CDR2 (germline): ENHRY, SYGVKD.

This clone was detected once. The chain is built from TRBV7-9 and TRBJ1-1; D not certain. V lost 5 bases, J lost 1 base, and 14 bases lay in between. This CDR3 has 15 residues. Per the germline V gene, CDR1 is SEHNR and CDR2 is FQNEAQ (reference sequence). CDR3: CASSQAMRANTEAFF. CDR3 bases: TGTGCCAGCAGCCAAGCCATGAGGGCGAACACTGAAGCTTTCTTT.

The chain combines TRBV19 with TRBJ2-2; 9 bases line up with TRBD2. The V and J ends lost 7 bases and 7 bases, in that order; junction bases with no gene match: 7. Germline CDR1 reads LNHDA; CDR2 reads SQIVND (reference sequence). The CDR3 is 14 amino acids. CDR3 protein: CASIAGDMVGELFF. For the CDR3, the DNA is TGTGCCAGTATAGCGGGAGATATGGTCGGGGAGCTGTTTTTT.

The gene calls are TRBV7-2 and TRBJ2-1; D uncertain. CDR3 length: 13 amino acids. Per germline, CDR1 SGHTA and CDR2 FQGNSA. Trimming shortened V by 3 bases and J by 4 bases, and 7 bases separated the two germline ends. The CDR3 region is CASSFDSYNEQFF. The CDR3 region has the DNA TGTGCCAGCAGCTTTGACTCATACAATGAGCAGTTCTTC.

This chain links TRBV7-2 with TRBJ2-4; perhaps TRBD1 as D (5 bases). V was trimmed by 5 bases and J by 0 bases, leaving 11 bases between them. The CDR3 is made up of 15 amino acids. Per germline, CDR1 SGHTA and CDR2 FQGNSA. This chain's CDR3 is CASSPPQGAKNIQYF. The DNA of the CDR3 is TGTGCCAGCAGCCCCCCCCAGGGAGCCAAAAACATTCAGTACTTC.

V and J are TRBV18 and TRBJ2-6; 10 nucleotides align to TRBD1. This CDR3 has 18 amino acids. The germline gives CDR1 KGHSH, CDR2 LQKENI. Trimming at V came to 5 bases and at J to 0 bases, leaving 7 bases not matched to a gene. The CDR3 DNA reads TGTGCCAGCTCATCATCCGGGACAGGGGTCTCTGGGGCCAACGTCCTGACTTTC. Protein product: CASSSSGTGVSGANVLTF.

The chain has TRBV2 and TRBJ2-7; D is unclear. Per germline, CDR1 SNHLY and CDR2 FYNNEI. Trimming stripped 0 bases from V and 4 bases from J, with 19 bases between. The CDR3 has 17 residues. This CDR3 reads CASSEAPDDSRPYEQYV. The CDR3 coding sequence is TGTGCCAGCAGTGAAGCGCCGGACGATAGCCGTCCGTACGAGCAGTACGTC.

The chain joins TRBV7-9 to TRBJ1-5; 10 nucleotides line up with TRBD1. In germline, CDR1 is SEHNR, CDR2 FQNEAQ (reference sequence). Trimming at V came to 4 bases and at J to 3 bases, leaving 9 bases not matched to a gene. This CDR3 region has 17 residues. The CDR3 region is CASSSPGTGEINQPQHF. CDR3 bases: TGTGCCAGCAGCTCCCCCGGGACAGGGGAGATCAATCAGCCCCAGCATTTT.

The genes are TRBV6-5 and TRBJ1-2; D gene ambiguous. V lost 3 bases, J lost 4 bases, and 9 bases lay in between. CDR1 and CDR2 from the germline V gene are MNHEY and SVGAGI. There are 13 residues in the CDR3. The CDR3 nucleotides are TGTGCCAGCAGTTATTTCGGGAGCTATGGCTACACCTTC. Translation: CASSYFGSYGYTF.

This clone appeared a few times. Germline is not matched at one junction end, which may reflect a read error. The CDR3 loop is CASSLSLGGGNAEAFF. Here the CDR3 DNA reads TGCGCCAGCAGCTTGTCCCTCGGGGGAGGGAACGCTGAAGCTTTCTTT. The chain uses TRBV5-1 and TRBJ1-1; a weak D match, TRBD1 (5 bases). The germline V gene has CDR1 SGHRS and CDR2 YFSETQ. CDR3 length equals 16 residues.

Points on this clone: Within the sample, other DNA sequences also encode this same CDR3. This chain uses TRBV5-1 with TRBJ1-2, with a weak D call TRBD1 (6 bases). The CDR3 sequence is 13 residues long. Germline CDR1 and CDR2: SGHRS and YFSETQ. The V and J ends lost 0 bases and 5 bases respectively, with 8 bases between them. The CDR3 is CASSLDRDYGYTF. Here the CDR3 DNA reads TGCGCCAGCAGCTTGGACAGGGATTATGGCTACACCTTC.